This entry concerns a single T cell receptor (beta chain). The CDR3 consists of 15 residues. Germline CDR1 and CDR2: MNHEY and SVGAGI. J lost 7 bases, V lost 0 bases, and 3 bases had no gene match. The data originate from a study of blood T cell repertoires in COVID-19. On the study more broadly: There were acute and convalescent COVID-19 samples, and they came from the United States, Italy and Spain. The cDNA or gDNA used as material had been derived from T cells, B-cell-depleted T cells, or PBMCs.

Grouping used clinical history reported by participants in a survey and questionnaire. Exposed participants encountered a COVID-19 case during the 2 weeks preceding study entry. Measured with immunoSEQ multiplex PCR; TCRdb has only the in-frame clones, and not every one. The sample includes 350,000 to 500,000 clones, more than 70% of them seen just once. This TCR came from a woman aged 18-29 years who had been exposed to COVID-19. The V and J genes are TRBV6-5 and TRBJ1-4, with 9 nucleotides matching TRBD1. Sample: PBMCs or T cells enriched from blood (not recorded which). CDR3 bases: TGTGCCAGCAGTTACTCGGGACAGGGAAGTGAAAAACTGTTTTTT. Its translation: CASSYSGQGSEKLFF.